The following is a TCR beta chain sequence with its context. This clonotype has a handful of counts. Its antigen is still unknown. Within one base of it there is no much larger clone, and no base qualities were kept. Memory CD4+ T cells were isolated as CD4+CD45RO+CD25- cells. Tregs, naive and memory CD4+ T cells from tumor, blood and ipsilateral draining lymph nodes of a few breast cancer patients underwent full-length TCR alpha and beta sequencing. Tumor tissue, along with lymph nodes from ipsilateral axillary dissection, was perfused with PBS, minced, and then digested using collagenase I and hyaluronidase. Mononuclear cells from lymph nodes or roughly 54 ml of peripheral blood were isolated by Ficoll density gradient centrifugation. Sorted cell populations were confirmed by FACS to exceed 90% purity. The data originate from a study (dated by TCRdb to 2014 to 2015). Regarding the complete study: The study tested whether tumor-infiltrating Tregs in breast cancer are recruited from blood Tregs or converted in situ from other CD4+ T cell subsets. Study-wide findings and limitations: The greatest overlap of tumor-infiltrating Treg TCR alpha and beta sequences was with tumor naive CD4+ T cells, followed next by blood naive CD4+ T cells. The larger-cohort validation was restricted to a single TCR beta V-J rearrangement rather than whole repertoires. Tumor memory CD4+ T cell TCR gene usage was found to cluster with blood and lymph node memory CD4+ cells and with lymph node naive CD4+ cells.

Full-length TCR variable regions were amplified by 5' RACE PCR with constant-region reverse primers, followed by semi-nested PCR with Nested Universal Primer A. The ReliaPrep RNA Cell Miniprep System was used to extract total RNA, which was then reverse transcribed into 5'RACE-ready cDNA with the SMARTer RACE 5'/3' Kit. Full-length TCR alpha and beta libraries were barcoded with multiplex adaptors and sequenced on an Illumina MiSeq. As for the original processing: For each of nine subset-tissue groups, sequencing data from the five patients were pooled, and the groups were then compared using unsupervised clustering of TCR gene usage. The Morisita-Horn index, with shared sequences weighted by their contribution to each repertoire, was used to calculate repertoire similarity. TCRdb applied fastp at Q25 and MiXCR to the public reads, then kept only in-frame beta chains. When rows share a CDR3 protein, they turn into one entry using the most common DNA and genes. The V and J calls shown here were made by TCRdb, not taken from the authors' results. A total of 6,000 or so distinct CDR3 sequences appear in this sample, roughly two thirds of them only once. The top ten hold around 4.3% of the sample.

The TCR was taken from a female donor with breast cancer. Sequencing was carried out using memory CD4+ T cells sorted from a lymph node. Read against the paper, the sample's cell subset or site label means: memory CD4+ T cells, CD4+CD45RO+CD25-.

The CDR3 region: CSAIRGLGSYEQYF. The nucleotide sequence is given as TGCAGTGCTATCCGGGGGTTGGGCTCCTACGAGCAGTACTTC. The rearranged chain carries TRBV20-1 and TRBJ2-7; TRBD2 is possibly the D segment (6 matching bases). From the cysteine up to the phenylalanine, the CDR3 has a length of 14 residues. CDR3 DNA only is kept here, 42 bases in frame from base 1. V and J lose 4 bases and 0 bases, and a span of 13 bases separates them. Looking up the germline V gene (reference sequence) yields CDR1 DFQATT and CDR2 SNEGSKA.